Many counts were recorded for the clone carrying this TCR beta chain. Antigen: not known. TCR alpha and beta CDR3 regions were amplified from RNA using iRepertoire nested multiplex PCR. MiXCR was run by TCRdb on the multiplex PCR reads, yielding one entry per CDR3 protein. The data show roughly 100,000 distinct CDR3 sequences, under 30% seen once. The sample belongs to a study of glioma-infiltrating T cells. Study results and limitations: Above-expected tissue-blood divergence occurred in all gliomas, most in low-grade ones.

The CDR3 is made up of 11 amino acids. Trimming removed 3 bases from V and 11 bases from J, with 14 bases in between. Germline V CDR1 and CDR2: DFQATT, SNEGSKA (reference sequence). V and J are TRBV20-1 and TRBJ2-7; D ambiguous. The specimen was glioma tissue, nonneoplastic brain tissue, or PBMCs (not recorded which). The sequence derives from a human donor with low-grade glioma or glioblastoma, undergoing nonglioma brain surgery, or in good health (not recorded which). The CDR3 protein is CSARVVPREYF. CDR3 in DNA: TGCAGTGCTAGGGTTGTCCCTAGGGAGTACTTC.